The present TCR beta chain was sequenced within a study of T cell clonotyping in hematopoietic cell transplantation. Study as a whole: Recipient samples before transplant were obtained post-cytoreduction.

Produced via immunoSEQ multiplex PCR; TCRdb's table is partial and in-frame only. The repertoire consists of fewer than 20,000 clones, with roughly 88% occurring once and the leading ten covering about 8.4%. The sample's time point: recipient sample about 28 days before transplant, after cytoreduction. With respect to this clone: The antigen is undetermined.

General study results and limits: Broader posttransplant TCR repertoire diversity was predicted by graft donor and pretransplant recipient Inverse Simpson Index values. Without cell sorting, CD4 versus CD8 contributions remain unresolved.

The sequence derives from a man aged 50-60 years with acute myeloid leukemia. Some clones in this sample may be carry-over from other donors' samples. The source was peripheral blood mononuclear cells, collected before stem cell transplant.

The CDR3 bases are TGCGCCAGCAGCTTAGACAGTTGGGGTGAAAAACTGTTTTTT. Residues: CASSLDSWGEKLFF. The chain couples TRBV5-1 to TRBJ1-4, with a possible D match to TRBD1 (5 bases). The CDR3 has 14 amino acids. V was clipped by 2 bases and J by 7 bases, with 12 bases between them. Germline-derived CDR1 and CDR2 are SGHRS and YFSETQ.